This T cell receptor beta chain was documented in a study of PD-L1 blockade in urothelial cancer listed by TCRdb under 2017. At the level of the whole study: Therapy was started around 2014 for all patients, and atezolizumab 1,200 mg was administered intravenously every 3 weeks. About 85% of the roughly 29 patients were males with bladder-origin urothelial cancer, and 18 of 29 reported a prior smoking history. An ECOG performance status of 0 or 1 was recorded for the patients, and 0 to 3 prior chemotherapy regimens had been received by the patients. Blood samples were analyzed 3 weeks after the start of treatment (second dose) and 6 weeks after the start of treatment. Blood samples gave a median of approximately 150,000 T cells and 80,000 or so unique TCRs, with a median clonality of approximately 0.08. An exploratory multi-omic analysis was conducted of the somatic, immune and clinical correlates of response to PD-L1 blockade with atezolizumab in urothelial cancer. Pretreatment tumor samples, along with matched peripheral blood collected serially before and after atezolizumab treatment, underwent TCR sequencing. Durable clinical benefit was defined as a progression-free survival longer than 6 months, and TCR features were additionally tested against progression-free survival and overall survival. In the same patients, pretreatment tumors underwent whole exome sequencing and RNA sequencing in addition to TCR sequencing. Roughly 10 patients reached durable clinical benefit, while 20 patients did not. Pretreatment blood TCR-seq was available for about 28 patients, at least one posttreatment blood collection was obtained for around 25 patients, and tumor TCR-seq was available for around 25 patients.

The time point label here, explained by the study, means: pretreatment peripheral blood. A cohort of approximately 31 patients with locally advanced or metastatic urothelial carcinoma, treated at Memorial Sloan Kettering on a trial protocol, was included. Peripheral blood mononuclear cells were collected pretreatment and during treatment, at between 1 and 8 total time points per patient. The Qiagen DNeasy Blood extraction kit was used to purify genomic DNA from total PBMCs and from tumor samples. PBMCs were collected pretreatment and during treatment, and were isolated and stored as previously described. Broader findings and caveats from the paper: Improved progression-free and overall survival was associated with having pretreatment peripheral blood TCR clonality below the median. Because the sample size was small (n = 29) and many of the analyses were exploratory, the results are meant to be hypothesis-generating. Among patients with durable benefit, tumor-associated TCR clones showed greater expansion in peripheral blood 3 weeks after treatment started (n of about 20, p = 0.022).

Each PCR received spiked-in synthetic TCR analog templates so that absolute template abundance could be estimated from read counts. TCRbeta CDR3 regions were amplified from genomic DNA with bias-controlled V and J gene primers using the immunoSEQ assay. Sequencing of rearranged TCRbeta segments was done at approximately 20X coverage. In the paper's pipeline: Clustering was used to correct sequencing errors, and CDR3s were annotated against IMGT to assign V, D and J genes. Only productive TCRbeta rearrangements were used in downstream analyses, excluding out-of-frame or stop-codon sequences. Clonality was computed as one minus Shannon entropy normalized by the log of the number of unique productive sequences. Clones differing between time points or between blood and tumor were identified using Fisher's exact test with Benjamini-Hochberg correction, with an adjusted p below 0.01 applied as the threshold. The clones in this table, taken by TCRdb from immuneACCESS, are in-frame only. Not every clone is retained; where verified, under half of the shortfall comes from an unresolved V gene, and the cause of the rest is unknown. V, J and clone size are those of that table, while D and trimming were read from the DNA. In this sample the table shows about 95,000 clones, about nine tenths of which occur a single time. 2% of the sample is held by the ten biggest clonotypes.

As regards this clone: Its specific antigen is unknown. Qualities for individual bases were not recorded, and no much larger clone is one base off.

The material was PBMCs, obtained around atezolizumab (anti-PD-L1) treatment. This clonotype was sampled from a man aged 60-69 years with urothelial cancer.

The CDR3 protein is CASSSTGVTEAFF. The base sequence is TGTGCCAGCAGCTCGACAGGGGTTACTGAAGCTTTCTTT. The receptor chain draws on TRBV7-3 and TRBJ1-1; 8 central nucleotides agree with TRBD1. The CDR3 runs 13 residues from the cysteine to the phenylalanine. Only the CDR3 region is kept as DNA, spanning 39 bases read in frame from base 1. Via the germline V gene, CDR1 is SGHTA and CDR2 FQGTGA. V is trimmed back by 4 bases and J by 5 bases, and the junction contains 3 bases that no gene match accounts for.